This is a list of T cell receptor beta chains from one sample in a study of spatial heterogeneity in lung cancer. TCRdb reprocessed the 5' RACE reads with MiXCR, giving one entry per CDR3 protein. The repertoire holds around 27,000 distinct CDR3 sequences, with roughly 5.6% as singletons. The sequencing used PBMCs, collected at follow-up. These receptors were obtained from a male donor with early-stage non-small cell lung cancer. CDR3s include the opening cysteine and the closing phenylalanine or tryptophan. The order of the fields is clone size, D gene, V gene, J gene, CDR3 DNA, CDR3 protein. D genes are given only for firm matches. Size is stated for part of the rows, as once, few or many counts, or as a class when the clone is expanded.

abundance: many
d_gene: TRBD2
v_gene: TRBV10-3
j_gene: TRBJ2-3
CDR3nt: TGTGCCATCAGTGATGGGGGGGGCACAGATACGCAGTATTTT
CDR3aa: CAISDGGGTDTQYF

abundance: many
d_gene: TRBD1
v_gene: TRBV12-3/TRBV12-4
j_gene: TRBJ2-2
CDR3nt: TGTGCCAGCAGAGAGACAGGGAAGCACACCGGGGAGCTGTTTTTT
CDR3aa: CASRETGKHTGELFF

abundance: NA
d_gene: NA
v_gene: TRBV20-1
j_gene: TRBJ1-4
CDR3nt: TGCAGTGCTCCCCGGGGGGGTGGAGGTTCCAATGAAAAACTGTTTTTT
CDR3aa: CSAPRGGGGSNEKLFF

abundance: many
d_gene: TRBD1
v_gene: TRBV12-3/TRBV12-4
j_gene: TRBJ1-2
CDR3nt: TGTGCCAGCAGGAAACCACAGGGGGCGCTTGGCTACACCTTC
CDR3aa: CASRKPQGALGYTF

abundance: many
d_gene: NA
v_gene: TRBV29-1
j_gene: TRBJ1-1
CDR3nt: TGCAGCGTTAGGACAATGAACACTGAAGCTTTCTTT
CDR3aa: CSVRTMNTEAFF

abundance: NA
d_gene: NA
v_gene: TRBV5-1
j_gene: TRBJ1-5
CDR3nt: TGCGCCAGCAGCTTAGCAGGGGAGGTCCATCAGCCCCAGCATTTT
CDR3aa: CASSLAGEVHQPQHF

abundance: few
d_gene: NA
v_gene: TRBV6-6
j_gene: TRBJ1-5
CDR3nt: TGTGCCAGCAGTTACCGCAATCAGCCCCAGCATTTT
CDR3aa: CASSYRNQPQHF

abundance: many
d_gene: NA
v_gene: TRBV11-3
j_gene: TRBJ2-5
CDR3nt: TGTGCCAGCAGCCAAGACAGAGAAGAGACCCAGTACTTC
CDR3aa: CASSQDREETQYF

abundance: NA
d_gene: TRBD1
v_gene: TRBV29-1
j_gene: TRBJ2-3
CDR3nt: TGCAGCGTTGGAGGTACAGGGGTTGCAGATACGCAGTATTTT
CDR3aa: CSVGGTGVADTQYF

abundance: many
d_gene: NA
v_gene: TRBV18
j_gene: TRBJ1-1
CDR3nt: TGTGCCAGCTCACCACAGGGGAGTTTGAACACTGAAGCTTTCTTT
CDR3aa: CASSPQGSLNTEAFF

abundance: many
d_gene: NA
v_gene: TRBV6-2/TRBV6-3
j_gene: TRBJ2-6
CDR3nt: TGTGCCAGCAGGATTGACCTAGGGGCCGGTGGGGCCAACGTCCTGACTTTC
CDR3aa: CASRIDLGAGGANVLTF

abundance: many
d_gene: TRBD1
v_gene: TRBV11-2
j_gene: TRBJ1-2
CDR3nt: TGTGCCAGCAGCTTGACAGGGACTAACTATGGCTACACCTTC
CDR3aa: CASSLTGTNYGYTF

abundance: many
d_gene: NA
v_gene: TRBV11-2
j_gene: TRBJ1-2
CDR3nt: TGTGCCAGCAGCTTACGACAGGAAGGTGGCTACACCTTC
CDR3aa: CASSLRQEGGYTF

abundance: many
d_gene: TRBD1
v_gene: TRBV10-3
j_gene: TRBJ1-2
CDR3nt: TGTGCCATCAGTGCGGGACAGGGGTATTATGGCTACACCTTC
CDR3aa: CAISAGQGYYGYTF

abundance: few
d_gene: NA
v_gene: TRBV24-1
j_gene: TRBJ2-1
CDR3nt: TGTGCCACCAGTGATTGGTTGGCGGCGCTTGAGGAAGGGGAGCAGTTCTTC
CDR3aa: CATSDWLAALEEGEQFF

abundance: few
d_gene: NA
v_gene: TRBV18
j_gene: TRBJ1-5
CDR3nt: TGTGCCAGCTCACCACCAAGCGTACGGAGTTTCAATCAGCCCCAGCATTTT
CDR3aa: CASSPPSVRSFNQPQHF

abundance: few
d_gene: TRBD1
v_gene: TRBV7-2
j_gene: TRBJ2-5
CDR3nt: TGTGCCAGCAGCTTAGCGAGGGGGCTTAGGGAGACCCAGTACTTC
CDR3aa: CASSLARGLRETQYF

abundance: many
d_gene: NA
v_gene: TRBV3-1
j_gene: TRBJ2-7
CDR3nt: TGTGCCAGCAGCCTGGGACGCGGTCCGTCCTACGAGCAGTACTTC
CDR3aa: CASSLGRGPSYEQYF

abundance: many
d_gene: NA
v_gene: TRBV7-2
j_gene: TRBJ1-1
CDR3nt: TGTGCCAGCAGCTTAGGCCGGAGGAACACTGAAGCTTTCTTT
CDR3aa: CASSLGRRNTEAFF

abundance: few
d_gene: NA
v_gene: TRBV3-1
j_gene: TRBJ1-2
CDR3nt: TGTGCCAGCAGCCAGGAGGGAACTACTAACTATGGCTACACCTTC
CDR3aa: CASSQEGTTNYGYTF

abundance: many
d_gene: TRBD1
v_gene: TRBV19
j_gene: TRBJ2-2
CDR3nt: TGTGCCAGTAGACACCGAGACAGGGGGCATACCGGGGAGCTGTTTTTT
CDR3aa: CASRHRDRGHTGELFF

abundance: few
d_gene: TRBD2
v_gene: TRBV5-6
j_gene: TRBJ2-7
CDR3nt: TGTGCCAGCAGCCCGACTAGCGGACACTACGAGCAGTACTTC
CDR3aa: CASSPTSGHYEQYF

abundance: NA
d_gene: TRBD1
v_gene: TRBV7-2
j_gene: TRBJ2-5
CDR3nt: TGTGCCAGCAGCTTAGTGAGGGGGCTTAGGGAGACCCAGTACTTC
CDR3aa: CASSLVRGLRETQYF

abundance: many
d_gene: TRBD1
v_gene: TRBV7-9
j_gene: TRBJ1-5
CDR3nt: TGTGCCAGCAGCGGGGGACAGGGTTATCAGCCCCAGCATTTT
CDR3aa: CASSGGQGYQPQHF

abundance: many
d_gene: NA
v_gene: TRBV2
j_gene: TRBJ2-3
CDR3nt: TGTGCCAGCAGTGCGGGGGCTAGCACAGATACGCAGTATTTT
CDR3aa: CASSAGASTDTQYF

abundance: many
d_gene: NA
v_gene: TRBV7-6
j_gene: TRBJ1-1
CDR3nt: TGTGCCAGCAGCGAGGGACAGAACACTGAAGCTTTCTTT
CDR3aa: CASSEGQNTEAFF

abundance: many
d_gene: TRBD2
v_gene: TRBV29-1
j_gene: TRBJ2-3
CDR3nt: TGCAGCCCCGGGGGGAGAGATACGCAGTATTTT
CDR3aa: CSPGGRDTQYF

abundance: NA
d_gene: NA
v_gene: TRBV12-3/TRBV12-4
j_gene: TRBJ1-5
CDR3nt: TGTGCCAGCAGCTTACGGGGAGGAGGAGAGCCCCAGCATTTT
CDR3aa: CASSLRGGGEPQHF

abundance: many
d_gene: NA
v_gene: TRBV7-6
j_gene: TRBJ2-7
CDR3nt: TGTGCCAGCAGCTTATCCGGTCCCGAGACCCAACTCGAGCAGTACTTC
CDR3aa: CASSLSGPETQLEQYF

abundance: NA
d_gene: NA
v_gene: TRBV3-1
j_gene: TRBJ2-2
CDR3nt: TGTGCCAGCAGCCAAGATACCCCGGACACCGGGGAGCTGTTTTTT
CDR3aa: CASSQDTPDTGELFF

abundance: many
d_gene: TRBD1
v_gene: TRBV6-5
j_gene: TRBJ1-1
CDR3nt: TGTGCCAGCAGTCGTTCTTCGACAGGGGGACATACTGAAGCTTTCTTT
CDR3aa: CASSRSSTGGHTEAFF

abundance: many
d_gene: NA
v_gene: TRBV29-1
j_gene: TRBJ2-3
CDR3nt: TGCAGCGTTGAAGATAAAAACACAGATACGCAGTATTTT
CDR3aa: CSVEDKNTDTQYF

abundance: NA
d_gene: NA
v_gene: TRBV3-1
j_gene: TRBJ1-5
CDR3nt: TGTGCCAGCAGCCCCTCCTCTCCGGAGCCCCAGCATTTT
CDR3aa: CASSPSSPEPQHF

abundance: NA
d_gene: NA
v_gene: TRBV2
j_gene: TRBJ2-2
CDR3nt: TGTGCCAGCCAAACAGGCACCGGGGAGCTGTTTTTT
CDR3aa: CASQTGTGELFF

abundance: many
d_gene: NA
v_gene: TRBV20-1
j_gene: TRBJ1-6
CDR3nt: TGCAGTGGCAGGGAGGGCGCGGGGGATTCACCCCTCCACTTT
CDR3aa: CSGREGAGDSPLHF

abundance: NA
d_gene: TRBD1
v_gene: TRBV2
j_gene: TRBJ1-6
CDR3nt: TGTGCCAGCCAAGGCAGGGGGTCTAATTCACCCCTCCACTTT
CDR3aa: CASQGRGSNSPLHF

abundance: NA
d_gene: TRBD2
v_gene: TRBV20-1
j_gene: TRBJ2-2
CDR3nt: TGCAGTGCGGCAGGGTCGACTAGCGGGATCGCGAACACCGGGGAGCTGTTTTTT
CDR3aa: CSAAGSTSGIANTGELFF